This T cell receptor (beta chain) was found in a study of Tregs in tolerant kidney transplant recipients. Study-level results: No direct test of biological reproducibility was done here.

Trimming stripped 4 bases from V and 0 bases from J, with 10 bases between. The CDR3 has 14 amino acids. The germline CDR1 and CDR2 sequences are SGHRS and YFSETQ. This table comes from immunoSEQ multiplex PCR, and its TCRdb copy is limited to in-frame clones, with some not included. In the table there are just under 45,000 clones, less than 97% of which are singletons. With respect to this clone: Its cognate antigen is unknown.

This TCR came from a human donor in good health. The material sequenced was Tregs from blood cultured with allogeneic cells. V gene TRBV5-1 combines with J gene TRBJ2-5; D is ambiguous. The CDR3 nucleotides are TGCGCCAGCAGCCTACTTTCAAACCAAGAGACCCAGTACTTC. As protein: CASSLLSNQETQYF.